This TCR beta chain was captured by sequencing in a study of CD8 T cells in ankylosing spondylitis. General observations from the study: Among TCR beta sequences, a motif of under 10 highly homologous variants appeared characteristic of ankylosing spondylitis blood.

The germline CDR1 and CDR2 sequences are SGHRS and YFSETQ. After removal of 3 bases from V and 4 bases from J, the junction contained 1 base not matched to a gene. The CDR3 consists of 13 residues. Each CDR3 protein gets one entry after TCRdb re-called the 5' RACE reads with MiXCR. The top ten hold 0.89% of the sample, which has fewer than 500,000 distinct CDR3 sequences, 25% to 30% seen once. About this clonotype itself: Its cognate antigen is unknown.

Sample: blood, either unsorted or a sorted T cell fraction (not recorded which). The chain recombines TRBV5-1 with TRBJ2-5; 9 nucleotides align to TRBD1. The TCR sequence derives from a male donor with ankylosing spondylitis. CDR3 loop: CASSSTGGETQYF. The DNA for the CDR3 is TGCGCCAGCAGCTCGACAGGGGGAGAGACCCAGTACTTC.